What follows describes a single T cell receptor beta chain. This clonotype came up a few times. Its recognized antigen is unknown. Base qualities are not provided; no much larger clone lies one nucleotide away. This specimen belongs to a study of T cell repertoires in cytomegalovirus infection (dated by TCRdb to about 2019). Turning to the overall study: The peptide stimulations were aimed at well-studied HLA-B-restricted epitopes as well as recently identified HLA-C-restricted CMV epitopes, whose presentation resists viral immunomodulation. Because public TCR beta signatures pointed to carriage of CMV infection together with the matching HLA type, the HLA type of each donor mattered for the analysis.

According to the study, the label for this sample's treatment or condition signals: in vitro stimulation with specific CMV peptide epitopes to enrich CMV-specific T cells. Results and caveats for the whole study, not just this receptor: In both this cohort and an independent 352-donor cohort, the cumulative frequency of public TCR beta family members distinguished carriers of CMV infection plus the relevant HLA type. In the ex vivo response, HLA-C-restricted CMV-specific TCR beta clonotypes were dominant, and in two of eight donors the single most frequent clonotype came from this HLA-C-restricted group.

Instrument used: Illumina HiSeq 1500. The raw public reads went through TCRdb reprocessing: fastp at Q25, MiXCR clone calling, in-frame beta chains kept. CDR3 protein sequences are deduplicated, and each keeps its most common genes and DNA. The sample has around 310,000 distinct CDR3 sequences on record, under 35% of them singletons. The top ten clones comprise roughly 20% of the sample. The sample in question was cultured PBMCs, obtained from culture after CMV antigen stimulation. The sequence came from a human donor in good health (CMV status not recorded). Some clones in this sample may be carry-over from other donors' samples.

The DNA sequence reads TGTGCCAGCAGCTTACAGGGGGCTCCTAACACTGAAGCTTTCTTT. Its protein product is CASSLQGAPNTEAFF. The chain was built from TRBV5-5 and TRBJ1-1; 9 bases in between match TRBD1. V lost 2 bases and J lost 2 bases, and the count of bases not matched to a germline gene is 4. Sequences SGHKS (CDR1) and YYEKEE (CDR2) are obtained from the germline V gene (reference sequence). From cysteine to phenylalanine, the CDR3 is 15 amino acids long. CDR3 DNA is the only sequence kept; it has 45 bases, read in frame from the first base.